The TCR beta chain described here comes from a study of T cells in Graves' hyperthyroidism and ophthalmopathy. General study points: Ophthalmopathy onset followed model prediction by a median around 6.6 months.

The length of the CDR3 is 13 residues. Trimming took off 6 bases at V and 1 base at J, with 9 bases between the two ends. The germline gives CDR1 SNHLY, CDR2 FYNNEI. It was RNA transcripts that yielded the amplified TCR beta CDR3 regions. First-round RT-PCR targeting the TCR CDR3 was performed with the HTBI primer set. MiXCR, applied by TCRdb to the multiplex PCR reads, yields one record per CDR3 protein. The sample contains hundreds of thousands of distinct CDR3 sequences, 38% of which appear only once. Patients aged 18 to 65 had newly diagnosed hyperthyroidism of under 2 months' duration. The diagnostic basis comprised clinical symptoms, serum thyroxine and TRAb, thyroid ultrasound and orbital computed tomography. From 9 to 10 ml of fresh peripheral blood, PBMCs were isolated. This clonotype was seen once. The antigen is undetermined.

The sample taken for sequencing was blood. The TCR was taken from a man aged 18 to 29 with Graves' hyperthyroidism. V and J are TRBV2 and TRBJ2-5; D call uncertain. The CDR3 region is CASSRVPQETQYF. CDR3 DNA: TGTGCCAGCAGCCGGGTCCCCCAAGAGACCCAGTACTTC.